The 17 T cell receptor beta chains below were found in one sample sequenced in a study of cytomegalovirus exposure and HLA in healthy donors. PCR used 60 Vbeta primers and 13 Jbeta primers. Only in-frame clones appear in the TCRdb table, and some are missing; sequencing was by immunoSEQ multiplex PCR. This sample's table has 25,000 to 40,000 clones. The source material was PBMCs. These receptor sequences come from a woman aged 35 to 49 in good health and CMV-seropositive.

The chain has TRBV2 and TRBJ2-3, with D unclear. This CDR3 has 15 residues. V lost 4 bases and J 0 bases, leaving 11 bases between the germline ends. Germline V lookup: CDR1 SNHLY, CDR2 FYNNEI. The CDR3 is CASSVQRPSTDTQYF. In DNA form, the CDR3 reads TGTGCCAGCAGTGTCCAGCGACCTAGCACAGATACGCAGTATTTT.

This chain uses TRBV27 with TRBJ1-2; D is uncertain. From germline, CDR1 is MNHEY and CDR2 SMNVEV (reference sequence). The germline V and J ends were trimmed by 8 bases and 6 bases, with 16 bases remaining between them. The CDR3 runs 13 residues. The CDR3 spells CASSLGSGNGYTF. The CDR3 bases are TGTGCCAGCTCACTCGGTTCTGGTAATGGCTACACCTTC.

The rearrangement joins TRBV6-4 to TRBJ2-3; D is ambiguous. This CDR3 is built from 14 residues. V was cut by 4 bases and J by 0 bases, with 8 bases left in between. Germline V lookup: CDR1 MRHNA, CDR2 SNTAGT. As DNA, the CDR3 is TGTGCCAGCAGTGGTACAGCTAGCACAGATACGCAGTATTTT. Translation: CASSGTASTDTQYF.

The genes are TRBV29-1 and TRBJ2-3, with D maybe TRBD2 (5 bases). Per germline, CDR1 SQVTM and CDR2 ANQGSEA. Trimming stripped 5 bases from V and 0 bases from J, with 9 bases between. This CDR3 is built from 13 residues. CDR3 sequence (DNA): TGCAGCGTTCCAGCGGCTAGCACAGATACGCAGTATTTT. This gives the protein CSVPAASTDTQYF.

The chain employs TRBV19 and TRBJ2-7; maybe TRBD1 (6 bases). This CDR3 is built from 15 residues. Germline-derived CDR1 and CDR2 are LNHDA and SQIVND (reference sequence). Trimming shortened V by 6 bases and J by 3 bases, and 18 bases separated the two germline ends. CDR3 nucleotide sequence: TGTGCCAGTAGGCAAACAGGGAGATGGATCTACGAGCAGTACTTC. Its protein is CASRQTGRWIYEQYF. Full variable domain (outside the CDR3, taken from reference TRBV19 and TRBJ2-7): DGGITQSPKYLFRKEGQNVTLSCEQNLNHDAMYWYRQDPGQGLRLIYYSQIVNDFQKGDIAEGYSVSREKKESFPLTVTSAQKNPTAFYLCASRQTGRWIYEQYFGPGTRLTVT.

The CDR3 coding sequence is TGTGCCAGCTCACCGGACAGGGGGGACACCGGGGAGCTGTTTTTT. It translates to CASSPDRGDTGELFF. This rearrangement joins TRBV18 to TRBJ2-2; 10 bases map to TRBD1. Germline trimming cut 3 bases from V and 3 bases from J; bases unmatched to any gene: 1. The CDR3 totals 15 residues. In germline, CDR1 is KGHSH, CDR2 LQKENI.

The genes are TRBV10-3 and TRBJ2-7, with 7 bases identical to TRBD1. V was clipped by 4 bases and J by 2 bases; unmatched bases: 5. CDR1 and CDR2 from the germline V gene are ENHRY and SYGVKD. The CDR3 loop spans 14 amino acids. CDR3 in DNA: TGTGCCATCAGTGCCCGACAGGGAGCCTACGAGCAGTACTTC. Protein product: CAISARQGAYEQYF.

V usage is TRBV18 and J usage is TRBJ2-1; 7 bases match TRBD2. The CDR3 has 15 residues. Germline V gene sequence: CDR1 KGHSH, CDR2 LQKENI. Losses at the gene ends were 3 bases for V and 10 bases for J; bases not matched to a gene: 12. The CDR3 spells CASSPGLRDYGEQFF. In DNA form, the CDR3 reads TGTGCCAGCTCACCGGGACTGAGGGACTACGGCGAGCAGTTCTTC.

The V and J genes are TRBV6-4 and TRBJ2-3; 7 nucleotides match TRBD1. Germline values: CDR1 MRHNA, CDR2 SNTAGT. This CDR3 has 13 amino acids. The J segment lost 6 bases and the V segment lost 5 bases, leaving 5 bases of the junction unmatched. The CDR3 sequence: CASSNRGGDTQYF. The CDR3 nucleotides are TGTGCCAGCAGTAACAGGGGCGGTGATACGCAGTATTTT.

The J gene is TRBJ2-7, the V gene TRBV30, with 11 nucleotides matching TRBD2. The CDR3 is 12 amino acids. Trimming removed 4 bases from V and 9 bases from J; junction bases left unmatched: 5. Per the germline V gene, CDR1 is GTSNPN and CDR2 is SVGIG (reference sequence). CDR3 DNA: TGTGCCTGGACACTAGCGGGAGTGGCGCAGTACTTC. Translated, it gives CAWTLAGVAQYF.

This rearrangement joins TRBV11-1 to TRBJ2-3; D gene uncertain. Germline V lookup: CDR1 SGHAT, CDR2 FQDESV (reference sequence). The CDR3 contains 12 residues. V lost 5 bases to trimming and J lost 2 bases, with 5 bases between them. The chain's CDR3 is CASSLVTDTQYF. In nucleotides, the CDR3 is TGTGCCAGCAGCCTCGTCACAGATACGCAGTATTTT. Filled out from reference TRBV11-1 and TRBJ2-3, the complete variable domain reads EAEVAQSPRYKITEKSQAVAFWCDPISGHATLYWYRQILGQGPELLVQFQDESVVDDSQLPKDRFSAERLKGVDSTLKIQPAELGDSAMYLCASSLVTDTQYFGPGTRLTVL.

V gene TRBV30 combines with J gene TRBJ2-7, with TRBD1 matching over 9 bases. CDR3 length: 14 amino acids. With 1 base clipped from V and 4 bases from J, the junction kept 5 bases outside the gene matches. Germline V gene data show CDR1 as GTSNPN and CDR2 as SVGIG (reference sequence). CDR3 bases: TGTGCCTGGAGTGACGAGACAGGGGGATACGAGCAGTACTTC. It specifies CAWSDETGGYEQYF.

The chain links TRBV29-1 to TRBJ1-4, with D tentatively TRBD1 (5 bases). Germline V gene lookup returns CDR1 SQVTM and CDR2 ANQGSEA. This CDR3 contains 11 residues. V shed 4 bases and J shed 5 bases, with 5 bases lying between them. CDR3 coding DNA: TGCAGCGTTGGACAGAATGAAAAACTGTTTTTT. Protein sequence: CSVGQNEKLFF.

J is TRBJ2-3 and V is TRBV30, with 8 nucleotides matching TRBD1. The CDR3 has 14 amino acids. Looked up from germline, CDR1 is GTSNPN and CDR2 is SVGIG (reference sequence). V lost 0 bases to trimming and J lost 3 bases; unmatched junction nucleotides: 2. Written as DNA, the CDR3 is TGTGCCTGGAGTGTAGGGACAGGAACAGATACGCAGTATTTT. Translated: CAWSVGTGTDTQYF.

Points on this clone: The germline gene is not matched at one end of the junction; a read error may be the cause. Other DNA sequences from this sample encode an identical CDR3 as well. The rearrangement joins TRBV6-5 to TRBJ1-2; D unresolved. The CDR3 is 14 amino acids. Germline V lookup: CDR1 MNHEY, CDR2 SVGAGI. The CDR3 sequence: CASRTTSGFYGYTF. In DNA form, the CDR3 reads TGTGCCAGCAGGACTACGAGCGGGTTCTATGGCTATACCTTC.

The chain couples TRBV7-9 to TRBJ1-1, with a possible D match to TRBD1 (5 bases). CDR1 is SEHNR and CDR2 is FQNEAQ in the germline V gene (reference sequence). The CDR3 consists of 13 residues. Trimming cost V 6 bases and J 2 bases, with 10 bases left between them. This chain's CDR3 is CASRPQGNTEAFF. The CDR3 coding sequence is TGTGCCAGCAGACCTCAGGGAAACACTGAAGCTTTCTTT.

The V call is TRBV15, the J call TRBJ1-4; D is uncertain. The germline gives CDR1 LNHNV, CDR2 YYDKDF (reference sequence). V lost 3 bases to trimming and J lost 7 bases, with 12 bases between them. CDR3 size: 14 residues. In DNA, the CDR3 is TGTGCCACCAGCAGTTGGAGGGAACCTGAAAAACTGTTTTTT. This translates into CATSSWREPEKLFF.